This T cell receptor (beta chain) originates from a study of T-cell reconstitution after alpha-beta-depleted transplantation in children. The study's findings and limits: At around two months after transplant, the alpha-beta T cells were reportedly derived from several hundred expanded clones that came from non-depleted graft cells. Recipient T cells and thymic progenitors that survived were the source of the high TCRbeta diversity seen at day 60 in some patients. Among T cells one year after transplant, newly produced cells accounted for most counts and diversity.

The germline V and J ends were trimmed by 1 base and 7 bases, with 11 bases remaining between them. CDR1 is DFQATT, CDR2 SNEGSKA, per germline (reference sequence). The CDR3 length is 14 residues. TCRbeta library construction was performed incorporating unique molecular identifiers. TCRdb ran MiXCR on the PCR reads and lists one entry per CDR3 protein. The data contain about 980,000 distinct CDR3 sequences, around 30% of them singletons. This clonotype was counted only a few times. Its cognate antigen is unknown. The source is a boy less than two years old who had a stem cell transplant for SCID, so the T cells may come from the graft donor. The rearrangement joins TRBV20-1 to TRBJ1-6, with D possibly being TRBD1 (5 bases). The source was PBMCs, mostly from graft donor cells, collected 360 days after TCRalphabeta/CD19-depleted stem cell transplant. CDR3 nucleotides: TGCAGTGCTAGAGTAGGGGAGCAAAATTCACCCCTCCACTTT. This encodes CSARVGEQNSPLHF.